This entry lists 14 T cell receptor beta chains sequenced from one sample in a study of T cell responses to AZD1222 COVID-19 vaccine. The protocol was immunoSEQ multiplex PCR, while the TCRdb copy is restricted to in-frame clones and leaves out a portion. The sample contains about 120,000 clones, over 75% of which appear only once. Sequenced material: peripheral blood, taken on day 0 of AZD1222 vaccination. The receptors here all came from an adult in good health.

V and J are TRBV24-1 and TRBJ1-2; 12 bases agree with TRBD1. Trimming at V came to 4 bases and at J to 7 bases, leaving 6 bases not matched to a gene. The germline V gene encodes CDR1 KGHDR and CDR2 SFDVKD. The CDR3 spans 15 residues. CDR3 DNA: TGTGCCACCAGTGACCGGGACAGGGGGCGCGGTGGCTACACCTTC. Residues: CATSDRDRGRGGYTF.

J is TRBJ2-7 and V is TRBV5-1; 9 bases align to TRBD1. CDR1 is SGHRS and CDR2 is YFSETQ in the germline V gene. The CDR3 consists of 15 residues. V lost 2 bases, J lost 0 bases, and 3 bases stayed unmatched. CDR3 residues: CASSFRQGGSYEQYF. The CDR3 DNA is TGCGCCAGCAGCTTCAGACAGGGGGGCTCCTACGAGCAGTACTTC.

CDR3 residues: CASLHTGEEGTEAFF. DNA of the CDR3: TGTGCCAGCCTCCACACAGGGGAGGAGGGAACTGAAGCTTTCTTT. The gene calls are TRBV25-1 and TRBJ1-1; TRBD1 matches at 7 bases. This CDR3 spans 15 amino acids. V shed 8 bases and J 5 bases; nucleotides not matched to a gene: 14. Germline assignment: CDR1 MGHDK and CDR2 SYGVNS.

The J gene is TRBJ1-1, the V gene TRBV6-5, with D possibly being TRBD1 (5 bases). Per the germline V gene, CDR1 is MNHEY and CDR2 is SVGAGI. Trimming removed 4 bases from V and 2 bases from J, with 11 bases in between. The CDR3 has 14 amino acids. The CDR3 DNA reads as TGTGCCAGCAGTTTTCCGGGGCTTAACACTGAAGCTTTCTTT. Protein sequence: CASSFPGLNTEAFF.

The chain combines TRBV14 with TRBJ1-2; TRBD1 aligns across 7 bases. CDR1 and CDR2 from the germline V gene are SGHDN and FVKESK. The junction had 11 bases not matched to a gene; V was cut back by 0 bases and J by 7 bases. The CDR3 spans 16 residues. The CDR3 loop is CASSQDLGGRGSGYTF. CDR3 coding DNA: TGTGCCAGCAGCCAAGATCTGGGGGGCAGGGGGAGTGGCTACACCTTC.

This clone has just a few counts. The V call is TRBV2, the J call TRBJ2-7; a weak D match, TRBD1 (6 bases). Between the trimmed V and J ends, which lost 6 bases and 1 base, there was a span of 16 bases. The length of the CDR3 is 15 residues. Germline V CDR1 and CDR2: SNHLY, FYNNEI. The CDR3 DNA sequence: TGTGCCAGCAGGGATGACAGGACCCTTTCCTACGAGCAGTACTTC. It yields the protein CASRDDRTLSYEQYF.

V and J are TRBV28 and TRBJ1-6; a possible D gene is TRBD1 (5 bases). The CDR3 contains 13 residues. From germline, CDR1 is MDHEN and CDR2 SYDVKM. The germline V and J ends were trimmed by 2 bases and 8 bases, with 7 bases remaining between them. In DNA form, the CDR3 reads TGTGCCAGCAGTTTAGTGGGGGATTCACCCCTCCACTTT. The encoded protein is CASSLVGDSPLHF.

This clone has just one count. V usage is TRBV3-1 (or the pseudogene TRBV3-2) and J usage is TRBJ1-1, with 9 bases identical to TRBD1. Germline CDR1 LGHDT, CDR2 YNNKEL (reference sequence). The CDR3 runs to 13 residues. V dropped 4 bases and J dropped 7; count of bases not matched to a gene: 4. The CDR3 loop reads CASSLQGAFEAFF. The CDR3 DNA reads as TGTGCCAGCAGCCTACAGGGGGCCTTTGAAGCTTTCTTT.

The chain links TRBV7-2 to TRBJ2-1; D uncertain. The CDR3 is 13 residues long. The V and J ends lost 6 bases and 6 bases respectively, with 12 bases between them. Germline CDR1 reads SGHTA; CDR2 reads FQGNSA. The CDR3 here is CASSSRSLNEQFF. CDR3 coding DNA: TGTGCCAGCAGTTCTAGATCCCTCAATGAGCAGTTCTTC.

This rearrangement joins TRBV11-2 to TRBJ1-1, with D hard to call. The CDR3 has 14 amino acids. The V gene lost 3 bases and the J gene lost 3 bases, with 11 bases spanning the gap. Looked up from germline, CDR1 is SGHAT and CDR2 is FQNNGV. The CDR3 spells CASSFSLVDTEAFF. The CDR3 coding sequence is TGTGCCAGCAGCTTCAGCCTGGTTGACACTGAAGCTTTCTTT.

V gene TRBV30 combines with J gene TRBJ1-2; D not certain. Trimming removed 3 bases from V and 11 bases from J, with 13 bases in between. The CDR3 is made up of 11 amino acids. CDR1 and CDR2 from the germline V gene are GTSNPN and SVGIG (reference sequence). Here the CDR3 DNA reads TGTGCCTGGAGCCACCCCGGACCTTACACCTTC. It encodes CAWSHPGPYTF. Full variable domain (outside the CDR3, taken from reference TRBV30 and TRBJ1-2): SQTIHQWPATLVQPVGSPLSLECTVEGTSNPNLYWYRQAAGRGLQLLFYSVGIGQISSEVPQNLSASRPQDRQFILSSKKLLLSDSGFYLCAWSHPGPYTFGSGTRLTVV.

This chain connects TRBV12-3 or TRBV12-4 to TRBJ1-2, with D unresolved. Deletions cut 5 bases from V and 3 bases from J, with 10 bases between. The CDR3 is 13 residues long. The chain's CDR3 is CASSLDRHYGYTF. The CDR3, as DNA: TGTGCCAGCAGTCTAGACCGCCACTATGGCTACACCTTC.

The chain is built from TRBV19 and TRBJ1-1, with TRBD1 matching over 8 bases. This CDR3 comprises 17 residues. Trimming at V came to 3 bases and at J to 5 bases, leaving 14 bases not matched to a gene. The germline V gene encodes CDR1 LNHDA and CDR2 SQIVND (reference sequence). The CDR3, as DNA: TGTGCCAGTAGTATGGACAGGGCCCGTACCGCGGGGACTGAAGCTTTCTTT. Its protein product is CASSMDRARTAGTEAFF.

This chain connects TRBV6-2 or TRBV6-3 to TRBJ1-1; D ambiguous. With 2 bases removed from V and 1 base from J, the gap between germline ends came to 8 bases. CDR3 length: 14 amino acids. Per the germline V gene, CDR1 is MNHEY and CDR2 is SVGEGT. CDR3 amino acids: CASSYPTTNTEAFF. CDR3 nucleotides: TGTGCCAGCAGTTACCCGACCACGAACACTGAAGCTTTCTTT.